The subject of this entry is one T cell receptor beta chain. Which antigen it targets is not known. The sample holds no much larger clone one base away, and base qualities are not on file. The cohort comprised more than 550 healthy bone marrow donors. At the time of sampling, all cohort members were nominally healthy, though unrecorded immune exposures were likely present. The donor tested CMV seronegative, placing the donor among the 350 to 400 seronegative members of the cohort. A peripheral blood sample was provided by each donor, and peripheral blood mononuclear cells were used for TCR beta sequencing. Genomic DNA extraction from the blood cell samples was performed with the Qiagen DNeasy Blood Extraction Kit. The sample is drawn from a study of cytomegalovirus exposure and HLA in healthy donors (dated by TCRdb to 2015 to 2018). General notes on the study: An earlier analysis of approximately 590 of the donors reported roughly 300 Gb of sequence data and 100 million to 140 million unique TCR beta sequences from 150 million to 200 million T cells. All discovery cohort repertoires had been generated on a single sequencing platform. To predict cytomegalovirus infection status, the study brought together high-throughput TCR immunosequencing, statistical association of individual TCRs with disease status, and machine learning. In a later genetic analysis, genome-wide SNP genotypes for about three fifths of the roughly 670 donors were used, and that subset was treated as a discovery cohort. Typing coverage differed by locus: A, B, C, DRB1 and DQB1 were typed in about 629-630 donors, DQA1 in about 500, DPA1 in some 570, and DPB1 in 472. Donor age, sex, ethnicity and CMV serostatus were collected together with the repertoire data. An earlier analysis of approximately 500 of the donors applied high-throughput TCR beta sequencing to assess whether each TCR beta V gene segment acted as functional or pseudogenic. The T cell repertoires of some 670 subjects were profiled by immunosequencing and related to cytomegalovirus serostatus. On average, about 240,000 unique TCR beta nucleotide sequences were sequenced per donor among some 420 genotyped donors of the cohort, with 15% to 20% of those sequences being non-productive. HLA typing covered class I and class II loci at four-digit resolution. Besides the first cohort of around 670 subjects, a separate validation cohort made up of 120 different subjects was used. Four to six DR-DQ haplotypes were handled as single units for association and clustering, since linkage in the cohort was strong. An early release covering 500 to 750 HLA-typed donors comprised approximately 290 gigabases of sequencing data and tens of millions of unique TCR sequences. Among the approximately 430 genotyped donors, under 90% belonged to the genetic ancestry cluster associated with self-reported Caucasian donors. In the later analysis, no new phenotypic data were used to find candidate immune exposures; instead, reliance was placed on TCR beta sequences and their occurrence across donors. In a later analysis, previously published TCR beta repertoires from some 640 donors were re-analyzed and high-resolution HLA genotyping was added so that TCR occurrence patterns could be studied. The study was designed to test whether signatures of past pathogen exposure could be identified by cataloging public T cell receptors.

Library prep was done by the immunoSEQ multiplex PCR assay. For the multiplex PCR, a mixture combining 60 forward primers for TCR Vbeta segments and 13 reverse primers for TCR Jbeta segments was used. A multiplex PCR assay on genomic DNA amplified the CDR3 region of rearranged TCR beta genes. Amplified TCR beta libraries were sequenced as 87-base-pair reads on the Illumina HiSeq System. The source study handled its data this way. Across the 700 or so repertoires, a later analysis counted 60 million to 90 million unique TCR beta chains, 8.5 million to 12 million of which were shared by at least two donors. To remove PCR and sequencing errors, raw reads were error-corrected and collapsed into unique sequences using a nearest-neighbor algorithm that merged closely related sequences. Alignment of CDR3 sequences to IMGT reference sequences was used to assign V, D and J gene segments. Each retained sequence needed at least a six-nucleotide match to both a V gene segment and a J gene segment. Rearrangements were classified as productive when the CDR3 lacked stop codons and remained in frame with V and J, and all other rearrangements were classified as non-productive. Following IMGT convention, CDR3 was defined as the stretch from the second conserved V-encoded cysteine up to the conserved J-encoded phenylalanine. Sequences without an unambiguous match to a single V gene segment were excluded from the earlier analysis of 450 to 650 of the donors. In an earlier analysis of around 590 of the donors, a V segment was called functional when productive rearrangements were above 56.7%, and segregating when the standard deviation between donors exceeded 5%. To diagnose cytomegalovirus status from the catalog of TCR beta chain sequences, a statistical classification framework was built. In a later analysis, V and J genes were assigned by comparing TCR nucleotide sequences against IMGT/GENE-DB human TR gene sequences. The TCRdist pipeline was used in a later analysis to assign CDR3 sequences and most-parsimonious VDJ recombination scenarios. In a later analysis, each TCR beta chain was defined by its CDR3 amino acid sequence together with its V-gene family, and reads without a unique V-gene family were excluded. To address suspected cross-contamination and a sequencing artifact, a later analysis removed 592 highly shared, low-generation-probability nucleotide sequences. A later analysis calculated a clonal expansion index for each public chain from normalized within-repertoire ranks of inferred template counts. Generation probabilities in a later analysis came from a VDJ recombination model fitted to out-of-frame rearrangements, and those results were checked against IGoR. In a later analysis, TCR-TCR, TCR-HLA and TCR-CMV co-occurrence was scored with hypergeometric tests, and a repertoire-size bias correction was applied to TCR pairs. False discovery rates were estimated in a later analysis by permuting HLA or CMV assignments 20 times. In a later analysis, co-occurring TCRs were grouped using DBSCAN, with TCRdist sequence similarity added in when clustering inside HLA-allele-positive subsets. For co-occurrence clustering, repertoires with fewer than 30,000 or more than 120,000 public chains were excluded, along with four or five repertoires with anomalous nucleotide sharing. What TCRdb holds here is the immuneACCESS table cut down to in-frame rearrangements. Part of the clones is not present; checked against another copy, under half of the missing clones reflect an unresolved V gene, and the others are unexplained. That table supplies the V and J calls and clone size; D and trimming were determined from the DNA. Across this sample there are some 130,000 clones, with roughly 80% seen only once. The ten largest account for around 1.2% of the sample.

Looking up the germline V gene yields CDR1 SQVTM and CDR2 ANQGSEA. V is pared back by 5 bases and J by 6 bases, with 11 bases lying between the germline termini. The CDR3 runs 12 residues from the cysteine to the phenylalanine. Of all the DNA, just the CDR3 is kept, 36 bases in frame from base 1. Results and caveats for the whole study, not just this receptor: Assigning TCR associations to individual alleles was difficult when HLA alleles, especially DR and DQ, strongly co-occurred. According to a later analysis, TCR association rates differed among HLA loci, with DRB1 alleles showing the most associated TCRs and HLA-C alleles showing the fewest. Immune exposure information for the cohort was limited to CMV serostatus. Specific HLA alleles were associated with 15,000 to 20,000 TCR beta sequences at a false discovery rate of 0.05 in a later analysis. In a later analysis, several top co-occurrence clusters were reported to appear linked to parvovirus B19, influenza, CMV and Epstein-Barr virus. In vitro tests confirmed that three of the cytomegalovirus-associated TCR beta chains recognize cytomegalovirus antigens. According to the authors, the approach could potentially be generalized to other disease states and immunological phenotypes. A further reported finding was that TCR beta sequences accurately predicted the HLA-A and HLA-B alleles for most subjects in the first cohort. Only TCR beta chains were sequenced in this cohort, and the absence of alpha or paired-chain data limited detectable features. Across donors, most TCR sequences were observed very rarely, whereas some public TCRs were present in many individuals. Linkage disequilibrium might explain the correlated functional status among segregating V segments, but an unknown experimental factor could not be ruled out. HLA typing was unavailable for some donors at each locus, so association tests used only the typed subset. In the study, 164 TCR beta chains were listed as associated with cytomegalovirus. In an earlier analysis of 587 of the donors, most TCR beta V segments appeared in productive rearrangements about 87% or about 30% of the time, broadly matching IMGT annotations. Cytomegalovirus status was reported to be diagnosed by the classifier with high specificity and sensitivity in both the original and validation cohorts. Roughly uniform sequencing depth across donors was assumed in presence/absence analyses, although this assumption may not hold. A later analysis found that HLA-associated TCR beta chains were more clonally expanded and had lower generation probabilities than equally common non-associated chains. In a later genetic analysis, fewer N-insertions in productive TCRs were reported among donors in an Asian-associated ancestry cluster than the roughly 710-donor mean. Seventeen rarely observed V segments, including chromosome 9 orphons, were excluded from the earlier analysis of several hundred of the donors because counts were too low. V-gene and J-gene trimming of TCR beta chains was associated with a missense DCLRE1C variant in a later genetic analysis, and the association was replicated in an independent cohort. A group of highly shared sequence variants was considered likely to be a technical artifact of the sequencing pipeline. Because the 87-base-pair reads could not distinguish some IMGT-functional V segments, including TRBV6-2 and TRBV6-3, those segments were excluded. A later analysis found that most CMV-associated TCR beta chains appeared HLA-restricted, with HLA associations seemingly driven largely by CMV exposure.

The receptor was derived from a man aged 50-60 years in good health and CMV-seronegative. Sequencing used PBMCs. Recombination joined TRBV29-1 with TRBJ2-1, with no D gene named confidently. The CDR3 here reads CSVYQDSNEQFF. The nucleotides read TGCAGCGTTTATCAGGATTCCAATGAGCAGTTCTTC.